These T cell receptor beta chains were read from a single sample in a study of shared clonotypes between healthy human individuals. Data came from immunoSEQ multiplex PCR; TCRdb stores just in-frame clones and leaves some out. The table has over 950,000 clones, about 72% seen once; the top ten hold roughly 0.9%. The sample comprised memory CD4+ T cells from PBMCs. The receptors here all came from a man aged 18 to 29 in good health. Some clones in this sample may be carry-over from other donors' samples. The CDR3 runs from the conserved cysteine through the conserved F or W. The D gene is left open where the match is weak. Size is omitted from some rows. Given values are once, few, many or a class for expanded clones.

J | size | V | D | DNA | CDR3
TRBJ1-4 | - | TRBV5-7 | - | TGTGCCAGCAGCTTGGCAGGGGCCGGTAATGAAAAACTGTTTTTT | CASSLAGAGNEKLFF
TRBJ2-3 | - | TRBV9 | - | TGTGCCAGCAGCGCCAAGATTACCCAAGATACGCAGTATTTT | CASSAKITQDTQYF
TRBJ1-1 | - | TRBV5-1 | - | TGCGCCAGCAGCTTGGCAGCGAACACTGAAGCTTTCTTT | CASSLAANTEAFF
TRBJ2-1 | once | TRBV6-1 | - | TGTGCCAGCAGTGAAAGTGAGGTTAGGGTACATCGCAATGAGCAGTTCTTC | CASSESEVRVHRNEQFF
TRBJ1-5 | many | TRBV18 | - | TGTGCCAGCTCACCATCTTCGAGCAATCAGCCCCAGCATTTT | CASSPSSSNQPQHF
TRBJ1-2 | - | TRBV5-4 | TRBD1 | TGTGCCAGCAGCTTGTCCACAGGGGGTGATTACACCTTC | CASSLSTGGDYTF
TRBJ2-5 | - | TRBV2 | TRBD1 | TGTGCCAGCAGTGAAGTAGCCGGGACAGGGGGCGCGGAACACTTC | CASSEVAGTGGAEHF
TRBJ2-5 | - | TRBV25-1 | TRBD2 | TGTGCCAGCACCTCTAGCGGGACGTACCAAGAGACCCAGTACTTC | CASTSSGTYQETQYF
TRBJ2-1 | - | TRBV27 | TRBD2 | TGTGCCAGCAGGCTACTAGCGGGACGGCCCTCCTACAATGAGCAGTTCTTC | CASRLLAGRPSYNEQFF
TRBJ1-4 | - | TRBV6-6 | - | TGTGCCAGCACTATGGACGTTATCGGGAAACTGTTTTTT | CASTMDVIGKLFF
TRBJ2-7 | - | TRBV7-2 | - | TGTGCCAGCAGCTTAGCGTCGGGGCCCCAATACGAGCAGTACTTC | CASSLASGPQYEQYF
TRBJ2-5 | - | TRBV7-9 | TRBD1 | TGTGCCAGCAGCATGGGACAGGGGGGTCAAGAGACCCAGTACTTC | CASSMGQGGQETQYF
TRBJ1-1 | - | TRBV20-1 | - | TGCAGTGCGATCAAATCCACTGAAGCTTTCTTT | CSAIKSTEAFF
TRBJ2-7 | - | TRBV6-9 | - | TGTGCCAGCATCCTACCCGCGGATTTCTACGAGCAGTACTTC | CASILPADFYEQYF
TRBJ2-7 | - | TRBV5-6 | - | TGTGCCAGCAGCCCTGGTGGGGGGAGCTCCTACGAGCAGTACTTC | CASSPGGGSSYEQYF
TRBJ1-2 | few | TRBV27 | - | TGTGCCAGCTGGGCTGGGGACACCCGAAACTATGGCTACACCTTC | CASWAGDTRNYGYTF
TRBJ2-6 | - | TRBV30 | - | TGTGCCTGGAGTTATACCCCTCCTGACGGGAGCACTGGGGCCAACGTCCTGACTTTC | CAWSYTPPDGSTGANVLTF
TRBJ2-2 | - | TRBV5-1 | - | TGCGCCAGCAGCTTGAACGCGGGGAACACCGGGGAGCTGTTTTTT | CASSLNAGNTGELFF
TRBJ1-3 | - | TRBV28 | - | TGTGCCAGCGGAGGAGGATACTCTGGAAACACCATATATTTT | CASGGGYSGNTIYF
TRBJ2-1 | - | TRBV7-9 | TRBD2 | TGTGCCAGCAGCTTACCCTCGACTAGCGTATATTACAATGAGCAGTTCTTC | CASSLPSTSVYYNEQFF
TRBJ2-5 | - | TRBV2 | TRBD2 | TGTGCCAGCAGTGATGGCTCGGGGGGTTCTAGCGGTCAAGAGACCCAGTACTTC | CASSDGSGGSSGQETQYF
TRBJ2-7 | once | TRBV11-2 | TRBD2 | TGTGCCAGCAGCTTAAAGGGCCGTGGAGGGGCGGGAGGGACCTACGAGCAGTACTTC | CASSLKGRGGAGGTYEQYF
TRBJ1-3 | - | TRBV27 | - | TGTGCCAGCAGTCCACAACATCCCTACTCTGGAAACACCATATATTTT | CASSPQHPYSGNTIYF
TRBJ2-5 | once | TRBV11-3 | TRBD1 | TGTGCCAGCAGCGCCGGACAGGGGGCGGCGGAGACCCAGTACTTC | CASSAGQGAAETQYF
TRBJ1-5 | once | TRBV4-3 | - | TGCGCCAGCAGCCAAGATTTAGGGGGTGGCCTCTGGATTCAGCCCCAGCATTTT | CASSQDLGGGLWIQPQHF
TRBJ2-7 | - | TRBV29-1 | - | TGCAGCGCGGGGGAGTACGAGCAGTACTTC | CSAGEYEQYF
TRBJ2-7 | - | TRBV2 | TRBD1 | TGTGCCAGCACCTCGGGACAGGGGTACGAGCAGTACTTC | CASTSGQGYEQYF
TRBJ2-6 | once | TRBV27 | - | TGTGCCAGCAGTCCTCTTTTTGGGGCCAACGTCCTGACTTTC | CASSPLFGANVLTF
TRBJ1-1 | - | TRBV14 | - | TGTGCCAGCAGCCGTCGTGGGGCGAACACTGAAGCTTTCTTT | CASSRRGANTEAFF
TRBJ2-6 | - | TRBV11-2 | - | TGTGCCAGCAGCTACAGGGGAGGGGGGCCCTCTGGGGCCAACGTCCTGACTTTC | CASSYRGGGPSGANVLTF
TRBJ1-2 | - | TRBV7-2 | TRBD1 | TGTGCCAGCAGCTTCGACAGGGGTGGCTACACCTTC | CASSFDRGGYTF
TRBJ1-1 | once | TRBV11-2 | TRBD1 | TGTGCCAGCAGCACCATCGGGACAGGGGAAGCTTTCTTT | CASSTIGTGEAFF
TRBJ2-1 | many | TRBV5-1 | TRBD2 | TGCGCCAGCACCGACCGCGGGAGCTCCTACAATGAGCAGTTCTTC | CASTDRGSSYNEQFF
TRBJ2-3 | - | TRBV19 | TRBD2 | TGTGCCAGTAGCCCGGTTGGCGGGAGGTCAGATACGCAGTATTTT | CASSPVGGRSDTQYF
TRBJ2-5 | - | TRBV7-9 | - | TGTGCCAGCAGCTTATGGGCAGGGGGGTCAGAGACCCAGTACTTC | CASSLWAGGSETQYF
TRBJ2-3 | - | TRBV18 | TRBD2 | TGTGCCAGCTCACCGGGACTAGCGGGAGGGCCCCCAGATACGCAGTATTTT | CASSPGLAGGPPDTQYF
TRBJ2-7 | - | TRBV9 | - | TGTGCCAGCAGCGTAGGGAGGGGGAGCTCCTACGAGCAGTACTTC | CASSVGRGSSYEQYF
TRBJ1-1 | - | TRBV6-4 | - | TGTGCCCTTAAGTGGAGGGGGGCGCGGAACACTGAAGCTTTCTTT | CALKWRGARNTEAFF
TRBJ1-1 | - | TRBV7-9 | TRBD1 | TGTGCCAGCAGCTTATTGGTTTATGGGACAGGGGACGCTTTCTTT | CASSLLVYGTGDAFF
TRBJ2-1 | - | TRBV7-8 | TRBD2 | TGTGCCAGCAGCTTATACCTAGCGGGAGTGAATGAGCAGTTCTTC | CASSLYLAGVNEQFF
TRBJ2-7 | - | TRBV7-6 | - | TGTGCCAGCAGCTTAGAGGCAGGTTGGGACGAGCAGTACTTC | CASSLEAGWDEQYF
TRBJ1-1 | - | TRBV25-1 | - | TGTGCCAGCAGTGACCTACCGGGACGGAGGGCTGAAGCTTTCTTT | CASSDLPGRRAEAFF
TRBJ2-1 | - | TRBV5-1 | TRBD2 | TGCGCCAGCAGCCCCGGGACTAGCTCGGGGGATGAGCAGTTCTTC | CASSPGTSSGDEQFF
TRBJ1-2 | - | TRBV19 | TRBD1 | TGTGCCAGTAGTATATCGCTCAGGGGGCTCGTCTATGGCTACACCTTC | CASSISLRGLVYGYTF
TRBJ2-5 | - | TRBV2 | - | TGTGCCAGCAGTGAAGTGCGGGAGACCCAGTACTTC | CASSEVRETQYF
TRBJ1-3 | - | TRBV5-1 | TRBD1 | TGCGCCAGCAGCTCGGTAGTAGGGACAGGGGTCTTCTCTGGAAACACCATATATTTT | CASSSVVGTGVFSGNTIYF
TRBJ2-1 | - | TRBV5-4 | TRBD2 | TGTGCCAGCAACCTGGGACTAGCGGAGGGTGAGCAGTTCTTC | CASNLGLAEGEQFF
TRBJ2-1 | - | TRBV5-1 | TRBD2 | TGCGCCAGCAGCTTGGGGCTAGCGGGAGGATTTAGTGAGCAGTTCTTC | CASSLGLAGGFSEQFF